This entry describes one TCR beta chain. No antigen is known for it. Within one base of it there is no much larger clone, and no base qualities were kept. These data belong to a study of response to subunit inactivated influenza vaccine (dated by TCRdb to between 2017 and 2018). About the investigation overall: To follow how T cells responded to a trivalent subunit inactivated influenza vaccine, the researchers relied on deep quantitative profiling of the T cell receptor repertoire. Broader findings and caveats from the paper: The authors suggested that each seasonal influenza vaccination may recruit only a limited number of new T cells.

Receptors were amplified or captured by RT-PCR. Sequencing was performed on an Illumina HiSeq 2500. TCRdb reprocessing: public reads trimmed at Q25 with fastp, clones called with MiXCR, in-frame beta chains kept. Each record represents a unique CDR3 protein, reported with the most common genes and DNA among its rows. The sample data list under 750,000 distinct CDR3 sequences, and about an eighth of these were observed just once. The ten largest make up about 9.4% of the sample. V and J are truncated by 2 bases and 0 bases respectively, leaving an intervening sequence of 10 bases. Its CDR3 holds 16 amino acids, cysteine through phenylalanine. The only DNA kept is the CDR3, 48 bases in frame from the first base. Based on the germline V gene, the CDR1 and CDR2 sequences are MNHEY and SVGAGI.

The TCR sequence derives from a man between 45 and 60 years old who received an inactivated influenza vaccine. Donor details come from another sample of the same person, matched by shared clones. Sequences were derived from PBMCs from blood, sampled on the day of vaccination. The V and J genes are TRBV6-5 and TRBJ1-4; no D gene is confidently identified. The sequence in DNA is TGTGCCAGCAGTTACGCTAGGGCCGCAACTAATGAAAAACTGTTTTTT. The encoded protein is CASSYARAATNEKLFF.